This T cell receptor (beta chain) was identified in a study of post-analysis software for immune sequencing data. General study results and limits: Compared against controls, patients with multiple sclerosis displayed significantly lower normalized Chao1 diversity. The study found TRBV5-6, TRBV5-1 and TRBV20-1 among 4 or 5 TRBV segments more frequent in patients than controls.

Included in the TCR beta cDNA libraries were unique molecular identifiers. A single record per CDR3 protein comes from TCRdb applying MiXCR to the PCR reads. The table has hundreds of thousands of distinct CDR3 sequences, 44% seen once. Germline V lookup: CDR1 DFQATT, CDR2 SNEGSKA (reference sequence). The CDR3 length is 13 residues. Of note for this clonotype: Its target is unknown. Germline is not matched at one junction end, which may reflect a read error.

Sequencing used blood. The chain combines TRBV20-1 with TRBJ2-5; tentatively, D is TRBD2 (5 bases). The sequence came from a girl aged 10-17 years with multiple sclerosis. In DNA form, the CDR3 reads TGCAGTACTAGGGATAGTAGGCAAGAGACCCAGTACTTC. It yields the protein CSTRDSRQETQYF.